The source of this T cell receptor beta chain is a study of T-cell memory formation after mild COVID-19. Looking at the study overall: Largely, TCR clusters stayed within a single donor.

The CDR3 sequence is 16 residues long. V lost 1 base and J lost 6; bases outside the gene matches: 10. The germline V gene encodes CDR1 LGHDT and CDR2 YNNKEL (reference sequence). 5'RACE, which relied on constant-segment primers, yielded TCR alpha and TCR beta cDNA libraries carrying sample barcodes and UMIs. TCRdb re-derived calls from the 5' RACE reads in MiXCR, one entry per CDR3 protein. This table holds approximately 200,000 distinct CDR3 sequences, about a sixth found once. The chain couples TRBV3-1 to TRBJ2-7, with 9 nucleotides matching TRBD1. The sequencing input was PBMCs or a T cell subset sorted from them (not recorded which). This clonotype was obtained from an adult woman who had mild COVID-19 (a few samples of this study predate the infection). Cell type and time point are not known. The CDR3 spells CASSQVAGTGTFEQYF. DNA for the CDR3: TGTGCCAGCAGCCAAGTGGCCGGGACAGGGACCTTCGAGCAGTACTTC.